The present T cell receptor beta chain was sequenced within a study of CD8 T cells in Susac syndrome. RNA amounts of about 0.5 to 1 ug underwent reverse transcription with random hexamers. TCR beta CDR3 was amplified by immunoSEQ multiplex PCR. This amplification extended across 54 Vbeta and 13 Jbeta segments. Each CDR3 protein gets one entry after TCRdb re-called the immunoSEQ multiplex PCR reads with MiXCR. This sample has about 210,000 distinct CDR3 sequences, with approximately 93% found just once. Germline V gives CDR1 SGHTA, CDR2 FQGNSA. The CDR3 totals 15 residues. With 5 bases removed from V and 0 bases from J, the gap between germline ends came to 14 bases. The control participants were healthy donors, and these controls were matched with respect to both age and sex. Both CD4+ and CD8+ T cells were negatively isolated, and TEMRA cells underwent FACS enrichment.

The sequencing sample was made of CD4+ T cells from PBMCs. The clonotype was recovered from a human donor in good health. J is TRBJ2-7 and V is TRBV7-2, with D maybe TRBD1 (6 bases). The CDR3 nucleotides read TGTGCCAGCAGCCGGTACCGGGACATCTCCTACGAGCAGTACTTC. Translation: CASSRYRDISYEQYF.